The table lists the clone carrying this TCR beta chain with a few counts. Its antigen is currently unknown. The entry originates in a study of neurological immune-mediated disorders. Study-level results: Private repertoires in all groups were suggested by the absence of shared CDR3 amino acid sequences among expanded clones across subjects. HTLV-1-associated myelopathy had the most TCR clonal expansion, while multiple sclerosis had the least, a level that fell below healthy controls.

Time point meaning: longitudinal time-point 1 (baseline). Serving as healthy controls were blood bank volunteers based in Maryland, USA. The CDR3 is 13 residues long. The ends were cut back, 2 bases at V and 7 bases at J, with 9 bases in the middle. Germline assignment: CDR1 SEHNR and CDR2 FQNEAQ (reference sequence). Template-switch 5'RACE cDNA synthesis added a 10-nucleotide unique molecular identifier. TCRdb recomputed calls from the 5' RACE reads with MiXCR, one row per CDR3 protein. Among 60,000 to 90,000 distinct CDR3 sequences, 10% to 13% were seen once, and the ten largest hold approximately 9.7%.

The chain uses TRBV7-9 and TRBJ2-1, with no clear D. The sample consisted of PBMCs. The receptor's source is a man in his thirties or forties in good health. The CDR3 DNA reads as TGTGCCAGCAGCTTAAACTTGGAGAATGAGCAGTTCTTC. Residues: CASSLNLENEQFF. The full variable domain, completed using reference TRBV7-9 and TRBJ2-1, is DTGVSQNPRHKITKRGQNVTFRCDPISEHNRLYWYRQTLGQGPEFLTYFQNEAQLEKSRLLSDRFSAERPKGSFSTLEIQRTEQGDSAMYLCASSLNLENEQFFGPGTRLTVL.